The subject of this entry is one T cell receptor beta chain. Its antigen is unknown. This specimen comes from a study of Graves' ophthalmopathy and Graves' hyperthyroidism. Study conclusions and caveats: The model flagged ophthalmopathy progression at roughly 71% sensitivity and 72.22% specificity.

Trimming cost V 0 bases and J 11 bases; bases outside gene matches: 2. The V gene's germline CDR1 is ENHRY and CDR2 SYGVKD. The CDR3 loop spans 14 amino acids. Amplification targeted the TCR beta CDR3 regions, with RNA transcripts as the source material. After a first-round RT-PCR with HTBI primers, a second-round multiplex PCR was run. TCRdb re-derived calls from the multiplex PCR reads in MiXCR, one entry per CDR3 protein. The sample contains 650,000 to 800,000 distinct CDR3 sequences, about two fifths of which appear only once. Specimen: peripheral blood. The sequence derives from an adult man with Graves' ophthalmopathy. This rearrangement joins TRBV10-3 to TRBJ2-6; 9 positions agree with TRBD2. The CDR3 sequence: CAISESSGGYVLTF. CDR3 nucleotide sequence: TGTGCCATCAGTGAGTCTAGCGGGGGTTACGTCCTGACTTTC.